This TCR beta chain was sequenced during a study of Tregs in tolerant kidney transplant recipients (dated by TCRdb to about 2019). Regarding the research as a whole: Transplants used related donors with nonmyeloablative bone marrow transplantation; mixed chimerism was transient in the human trials. Before combined kidney and bone marrow transplantation, this study identified donor-specific regulatory T cells using TCRbeta sequencing and then followed those same cells after transplant. The investigation overall reported the following: Although technical replication error seemed to be minimal, the question of biological reproducibility was not addressed directly. Expanding Tregs with activated donor B cells appeared to identify the most biologically relevant and donor-specific TCRbeta repertoire. Because only a small number of patients were included, the study had limitations, and the results will need to be validated in larger populations as well as under other immunosuppression protocols. In tolerant patients, the expansion of donor-specific Tregs was greater than global Treg expansion, suggesting that the expansion was antigen-driven rather than nonspecific. Because the PCR primers were changed over time for some patients, nucleotide-level comparison could not be performed across the samples from those patients.

For TCRbeta CDR3 sequencing, genomic DNA from the sorted cells was extracted using the QIAGEN DNeasy Blood and Tissue Kit. High-throughput TCRbeta CDR3 sequencing, which included PCR amplification with bias correction and internal controls, was done commercially through immunoSEQ. Concerning the study's data processing: Unique productive TCRbeta sequences were defined by CDR3 nucleotide sequence when primers matched and otherwise by CDR3 amino acid sequence together with Vbeta and Jbeta genes. Sorting error was corrected by removing sequences shared between sorted populations at a frequency ratio of 2:1 or less, and the remaining shared sequences were assigned to the higher population. A sequence counted as donor-reactive if, in CFSE-low cells, the sequence had a frequency of at least 0.01% and was expanded at least 5-fold compared with unstimulated cells. Repertoire divergence was quantified by Jensen-Shannon divergence calculated from the top 100 TCRbeta sequences ranked by frequency. When a sample had multiple sequencing runs, each run was corrected for sorting error separately and the runs were then pooled. TCRdb carries this immuneACCESS record with in-frame sequences only. Its versions omit some clonotypes, under half of them owing to an unresolved V gene in the studies checked, with the rest unexplained. The V and J calls and the clone size are those of that table, but D and trimming were determined from the DNA. The sample table records about 110,000 clones; roughly 89% of these occur just once. 0.34% of the sample belongs to the ten largest clones.

Regarding this clone: Its target antigen remains unknown. Per-nucleotide qualities are absent, and no much larger clonotype sits a single base away.

Counted from cysteine to phenylalanine, this CDR3 has 16 amino acids. CDR3 DNA only is kept here, 48 bases in frame from base 1. The germline V gene encodes CDR1 SGHTA and CDR2 FQGNSA. Here V drops 1 base and J drops 1 base, and the junction holds 4 bases not matched to any gene. The time point tag for this specimen amounts to: blood sample drawn before combined kidney and bone marrow transplant. Thawed PBMCs were FACS-sorted into unstimulated Tregs (CD4+CD25+CD127-), CD4+ non-Tregs (CD4+CD25-), CD4 cells and CD8 cells. Patients were 4 combined kidney and bone marrow transplant recipients from the ITN036ST trial, and only these trial subjects had samples available. Healthy control blood was separated into PBMCs by Ficoll density gradient and cryopreserved, and patient PBMCs were collected both before and after transplant.

This TCR was recovered from a human donor who received a combined kidney and bone marrow transplant. The specimen comprised CD4+ T cells from blood, sampled before the transplant. The rearranged chain carries TRBV7-2 and TRBJ1-5; the central 7 bases match TRBD1. In nucleotides, the sequence is TGTGCCAGCAGCTTAGGAGAGGACAGGAGCAATCAGCCCCAGCATTTT. This sequence encodes CASSLGEDRSNQPQHF.